These 15 T cell receptor beta chains originate from one sample sequenced in a study of spatial heterogeneity in lung cancer. Study-level findings and limits: Expanded alpha and beta TCR counts within tumors tracked tumor mutation counts.

MiXCR, run by TCRdb on the 5' RACE reads, gives a single entry per CDR3 protein. The sample holds about 23,000 distinct CDR3 sequences, about 4.5% seen once. Time point of the sample: sample taken at primary tumor resection. No antigen has been identified for these receptors. Sequencing was performed on lung tumor tissue, taken at surgery. These receptors all stem from a male donor with early-stage non-small cell lung cancer.

This clonotype was seen ten or more times. This chain links TRBV11-2 with TRBJ2-1, with D perhaps TRBD1 or TRBD2 (6 bases each). CDR1 and CDR2 (germline): SGHAT, FQNNGV. The V and J ends lost 3 bases and 16 bases respectively, with 13 bases between them. The CDR3 runs to 11 residues. CDR3 sequence: CASSFSVGGFF. The CDR3 DNA sequence: TGTGCCAGCAGCTTTTCCGTGGGGGGCTTCTTC.

In its sample, this clonotype was seen many times. The genes are TRBV12-3 or TRBV12-4 and TRBJ1-5; D ambiguous. The CDR3 runs to 14 residues. V dropped 3 bases and J dropped 3 bases, with 9 bases sitting between them. CDR3 amino acids: CASSFDGPNQPQHF. The CDR3 DNA reads as TGTGCCAGCAGTTTTGACGGTCCCAATCAGCCCCAGCATTTT.

DNA for the CDR3: TGTGCCCAGCAGGCGAACACTGAAGCTTTCTTT. It is translated as CAQQANTEAFF. V and J are TRBV2 and TRBJ1-1; no clear D gene. V lost 11 bases and J 1 base, leaving 8 bases between the germline ends. The CDR3 sequence is 11 residues long. Germline values: CDR1 SNHLY, CDR2 FYNNEI.

This clonotype was seen many times. The chain combines TRBV11-2 with TRBJ2-5; TRBD2 matches at 7 bases. Germline loops: CDR1 SGHAT, CDR2 FQNNGV. The trim removed 5 bases at V and 1 base at J, leaving 10 bases unmatched. There are 16 residues in the CDR3. Here the CDR3 reads CASSPTAGTTQETQYF. The CDR3 region has the DNA TGTGCCAGCAGCCCGACAGCCGGGACTACCCAAGAGACCCAGTACTTC.

This clonotype was recorded at least ten times. The gene calls are TRBV29-1 and TRBJ2-2; D is perhaps TRBD1 (5 bases). The V gene lost 7 bases and the J gene lost 4 bases, with 13 bases spanning the gap. The CDR3 is made up of 13 amino acids. The germline V gene encodes CDR1 SQVTM and CDR2 ANQGSEA. The CDR3 loop is CSAGREGTGELFF. The CDR3 nucleotides are TGCAGCGCTGGCAGGGAAGGCACCGGGGAGCTGTTTTTT.

This clonotype was observed at least ten times. The chain joins TRBV19 to TRBJ1-5; D is ambiguous. Germline CDR1 reads LNHDA; CDR2 reads SQIVND (reference sequence). Trimming cost V 0 bases and J 3 bases, with 12 bases left between them. The CDR3 has 16 amino acids. CDR3 nucleotides: TGTGCCAGTAGTATAGAGCGGACGGGAAACAATCAGCCCCAGCATTTT. This codes for CASSIERTGNNQPQHF.

This clonotype occurred many times. The rearrangement uses TRBV15 and TRBJ2-4; no definite D call. Deletions cut 0 bases from V and 0 bases from J, with 6 bases between. The CDR3 is made up of 15 amino acids. CDR1 is LNHNV and CDR2 is YYDKDF in the germline V gene (reference sequence). CDR3 sequence: CATSRDAVAKNIQYF. The CDR3 DNA sequence: TGTGCCACCAGCAGAGACGCTGTAGCCAAAAACATTCAGTACTTC.

This clonotype was observed a few times. The chain couples TRBV7-9 to TRBJ2-1; TRBD2 aligns across 8 bases. The ends lost 4 bases at V and 0 bases at J; junction bases unmatched: 8. The CDR3 has 17 amino acids. Germline assignment: CDR1 SEHNR and CDR2 FQNEAQ (reference sequence). As DNA, the CDR3 is TGTGCCAGCAGCTCCACGGGGGGGCTTAGCTCCTACAATGAGCAGTTCTTC. As protein: CASSSTGGLSSYNEQFF.

This clonotype was seen ten or more times. The chain employs TRBV20-1 and TRBJ2-5, with D uncertain. Germline lookup yields CDR1 DFQATT and CDR2 SNEGSKA (reference sequence). CDR3 length: 11 amino acids. The V end was cut by 2 bases, the J end by 2 bases, with 3 bases between. CDR3 nucleotides: TGCAGTGCTAGAAGGCAAGAGACCCAGTACTTC. It specifies CSARRQETQYF.

At least ten counts were recorded for this clonotype. The chain uses TRBV28 and TRBJ2-5; possible D gene TRBD1, 6 bases. Germline V gene data show CDR1 as MDHEN and CDR2 as SYDVKM. CDR3 length equals 14 residues. Trimming shortened V by 7 bases and J by 5 bases, and 17 bases separated the two germline ends. CDR3 protein: CASTRRGFGETQYF. The CDR3 DNA is TGTGCCAGCACCCGTAGGGGGTTTGGGGAGACCCAGTACTTC.

This clonotype has a count of ten or more. J is TRBJ2-3 and V is TRBV5-8; tentative D call: TRBD2 (6 bases). Germline V CDR1 and CDR2: SGHTS, YDEGEE. Trimming shortened V by 1 base and J by 5 bases, and 11 bases separated the two germline ends. The CDR3 has 14 amino acids. CDR3: CASSLYGGGDTQYF. The CDR3 DNA reads TGTGCCAGCAGCTTGTACGGGGGAGGAGATACGCAGTATTTT.

This clonotype was recorded at least ten times. The CDR3 DNA reads TGTGCCAGCAGATCGGGACAGGGGGTATTTTCCTACAATGAGCAGTTCTTC. This translates into CASRSGQGVFSYNEQFF. J is TRBJ2-1 and V is TRBV28; 11 positions agree with TRBD1. The J segment lost 1 base and the V segment lost 6 bases, leaving 8 bases of the junction unmatched. The CDR3 is made up of 17 amino acids. Germline CDR1 and CDR2: MDHEN and SYDVKM.

In this sample, this clonotype turned up many times. The gene calls are TRBV10-3 and TRBJ2-4; 14 bases fit TRBD2. The CDR3 covers 17 residues. J was trimmed by 0 bases and V by 5 bases; bases with no gene match: 3. CDR1 and CDR2 from the germline V gene are ENHRY and SYGVKD. CDR3 sequence reads: CAISRGLAGEAKNIQYF. The CDR3, as DNA: TGTGCCATCAGTCGGGGACTAGCGGGAGAAGCCAAAAACATTCAGTACTTC.

In its sample, this clonotype was seen many times. The V and J genes are TRBV20-1 and TRBJ1-5; D not certain. Per germline, CDR1 DFQATT and CDR2 SNEGSKA (reference sequence). Trimming removed 0 bases at V and 4 bases at J, with 7 bases between. CDR3 length: 13 residues. The CDR3 DNA reads TGCAGTGCTAGAGATCAACCAAATCAGCCCCAGCATTTT. Its protein is CSARDQPNQPQHF.

This clonotype is termed medium-sized (0.01 to 0.1%). V gene TRBV7-9 combines with J gene TRBJ2-3, with 12 nucleotides matching TRBD1. Germline V gene sequence: CDR1 SEHNR, CDR2 FQNEAQ (reference sequence). CDR3 length: 16 amino acids. The V and J ends lost 3 bases and 5 bases, in that order; junction bases with no gene match: 6. The CDR3 DNA is TGTGCCAGCAGCTTCACGGGACAGGGGGCCTTAGATACGCAGTATTTT. Translated: CASSFTGQGALDTQYF. The variable domain in full, with the rest retrieved from reference TRBV7-9 and TRBJ2-3, is DTGVSQNPRHKITKRGQNVTFRCDPISEHNRLYWYRQTLGQGPEFLTYFQNEAQLEKSRLLSDRFSAERPKGSFSTLEIQRTEQGDSAMYLCASSFTGQGALDTQYFGPGTRLTVL.